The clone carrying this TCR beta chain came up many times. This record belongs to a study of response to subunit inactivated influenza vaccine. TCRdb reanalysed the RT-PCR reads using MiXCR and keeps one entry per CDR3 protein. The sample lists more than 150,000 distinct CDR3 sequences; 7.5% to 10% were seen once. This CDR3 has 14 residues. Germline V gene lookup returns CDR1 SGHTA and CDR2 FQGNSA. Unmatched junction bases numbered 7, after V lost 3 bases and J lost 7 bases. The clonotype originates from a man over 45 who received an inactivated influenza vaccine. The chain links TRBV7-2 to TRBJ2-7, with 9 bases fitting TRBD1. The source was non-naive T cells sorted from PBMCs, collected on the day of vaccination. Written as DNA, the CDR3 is TGTGCCAGCAGCTTTACAGGGGGCGCGGGGGAGCAGTACTTC. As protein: CASSFTGGAGEQYF. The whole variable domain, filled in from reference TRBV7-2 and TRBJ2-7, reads GAGVSQSPSNKVTEKGKDVELRCDPISGHTALYWYRQSLGQGLEFLIYFQGNSAPDKSGLPSDRFSAERTGGSVSTLTIQRTQQEDSAVYLCASSFTGGAGEQYFGPGTRLTVT.